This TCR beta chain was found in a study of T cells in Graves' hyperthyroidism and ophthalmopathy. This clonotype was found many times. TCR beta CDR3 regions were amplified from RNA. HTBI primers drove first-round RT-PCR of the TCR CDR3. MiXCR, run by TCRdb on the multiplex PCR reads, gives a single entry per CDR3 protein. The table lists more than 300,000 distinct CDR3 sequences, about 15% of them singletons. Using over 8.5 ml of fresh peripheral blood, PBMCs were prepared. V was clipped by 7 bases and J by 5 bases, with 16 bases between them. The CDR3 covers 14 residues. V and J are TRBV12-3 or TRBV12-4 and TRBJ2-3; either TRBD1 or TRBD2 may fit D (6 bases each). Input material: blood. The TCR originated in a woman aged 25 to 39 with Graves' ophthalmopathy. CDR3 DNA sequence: TGTGCCAGCACCCCGGGGGCGGGCTTAGATACGCAGTATTTT. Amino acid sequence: CASTPGAGLDTQYF.